Described below is a single T cell receptor delta chain sequence and its context. Antigen: not known. This entry is derived from a study of Vδ1+ human thymocytes. General study points: Despite high sort purity, roughly 18% of thymic T cell receptor delta sequences were Vdelta2. Highly polyclonal TRG and TRD repertoires with Gaussian CDR3 length distributions appeared in thymus.

Sequences come from RNA converted to cDNA by reverse transcription. Pooled V-gene forward primers with one constant-region reverse primer generated the CDR3 amplicons by multiplex PCR. TCRdb fed the multiplex PCR reads to CATT. The table includes around 26,000 delta-chain clones, about 29% detected once. Alphabeta T cells were depleted, then CD3+ Vdelta1+ Vdelta2- thymocytes were FACS-sorted. Purity of the sorted Vdelta1+ thymocytes ranged from roughly 97% to 99.6%. Trimming left V 3 bases short and J 2 bases short, with 34 bases between. The CDR3 runs 22 residues. Germline CDR1 is TSWWSYY and CDR2 is QGS.

The gene calls are TRDV1 and TRDJ1, with D possibly matching TRDD2 (9 bases). The sequencing input was Vdelta1+ gamma-delta thymocytes from the thymus. Subset given: FACS-sorted CD3+ TCRalphabeta- TCRVdelta1+ TCRVdelta2- thymocytes. The sequence was obtained from a boy in the first two years of life who had congenital heart surgery. The CDR3 protein is CALGDPSYVGGGSWVRTDKLIF. In nucleotides, the CDR3 is TGTGCTCTTGGGGACCCTTCCTACGTCGGTGGGGGATCATGGGTGCGGACCGATAAACTCATCTTT.